A selection of T cell receptor beta chains follows, all from one sample in a study of a mutant IDH1 vaccine in newly diagnosed glioma. Libraries were prepared by immunoSEQ multiplex PCR; TCRdb keeps only in-frame clonotypes and omits some of them. The sample consists of tens of thousands of clones, 70% to 90% of them appearing once. Sample: PBMCs, taken from a glioma patient treated with radiotherapy, temozolomide or both. The source of these receptors is a man aged 35 to 55 with glioma. The conserved cysteine and the conserved F or W are not part of the CDR3 here. Part of the rows lack a size; the others show once, few, many or a class for expanded clones.

v_call,cdr3_length,clone_size,j_call,cdr3_aa
TRBV29-1,9,-,TRBJ2-5,SGGGEETQY
TRBV7-2,15,-,TRBJ1-1,ASSLVVGVRQLSGAF
TRBV28,13,-,TRBJ1-5,ASRNRGGAGQPQH
TRBV19,15,-,TRBJ1-1,ASTTWGYSSQNTEAF
TRBV4-3,11,-,TRBJ2-1,ASSQEVYNEQF
TRBV5-4,10,-,TRBJ2-2,ASSLFDGELF
TRBV10-1,12,-,TRBJ1-3,ASSESRAGNTIY
TRBV28,14,-,TRBJ1-1,ASTSIQGRMNTEAF
TRBV18,12,-,TRBJ2-7,ASSPGASASEQY
TRBV7-7,13,-,TRBJ2-7,ASSLGAGSSYEQY
TRBV27,11,-,TRBJ2-1,ASRGLKYNEQF
TRBV19,12,-,TRBJ2-2,ATRASANTGELF
TRBV29-1,15,-,TRBJ2-1,SVAPPWTSGRANEQF
TRBV19,9,-,TRBJ2-3,ASSKREAQY
TRBV7-9,12,-,TRBJ2-7,ASSLDGVSYEQY
TRBV7-2,14,-,TRBJ2-1,ASSRRGQGAVNEQF
TRBV5-1,12,-,TRBJ1-5,ASSLGTGGQPQH
TRBV5-1,12,-,TRBJ2-7,ASSFKGTHYEQY
TRBV5-6,12,-,TRBJ1-1,ASRDSLDVTEAF
TRBV19,12,-,TRBJ1-5,ASSIFASNQPQH
TRBV27,12,-,TRBJ1-1,ASSLVWGDTEAF
TRBV5-1,10,-,TRBJ1-2,ASSPRDGGYT
TRBV6-4,15,-,TRBJ2-6,ASGPSGAYAGANVLT
TRBV5-4,10,once,TRBJ1-2,ASTLGGYGYT